This T cell receptor beta chain is drawn from a study of cytomegalovirus exposure and HLA in healthy donors. The study, taken as a whole, reports: In vitro testing confirmed a few CMV-associated chains as specific for CMV antigens.

The V and J ends lost 10 bases and 3 bases, in that order; junction bases with no gene match: 6. CDR1 is WSHSY and CDR2 is SAAADI in the germline V gene. This CDR3 has 13 residues. This clone was counted a single time. Its antigen remains unknown. TCRdb's copy holds only in-frame clones and misses some; the assay was immunoSEQ multiplex PCR. Here the sample spans about 170,000 clones, roughly 86% being singletons. The clonotype originates from a woman aged 18-29 years in good health and CMV-seropositive. Sequencing was carried out using PBMCs. This chain connects TRBV10-2 to TRBJ2-1; 7 bases align to TRBD2. The CDR3: CATDWGGYNEQFF. Here the CDR3 DNA reads TGCGCCACTGATTGGGGGGGCTACAATGAGCAGTTCTTC.